This T cell receptor beta chain was retrieved from a study of shared clonotypes between healthy human individuals. Study-level points and caveats: Non-shared clonotypes displayed generation probabilities falling below those of clonotypes present in all four donors.

With respect to this clone: Its antigen is as yet unknown.

The CDR3 spans 16 residues. Germline V gene sequence: CDR1 SGHNT, CDR2 YYREEE (reference sequence). Deletions cut 6 bases from V and 4 bases from J, with 20 bases between. TCRdb keeps only in-frame clones here, not all; method: immunoSEQ multiplex PCR. Here the sample spans some 650,000 clones, more than 95% being singletons. The sequence was obtained from a woman younger than 45 in good health. The sample consisted of naive CD4+ T cells sorted from blood. Documented subset: CD45RA+ positively selected. V gene TRBV5-4 combines with J gene TRBJ2-1, with a possible D match to TRBD2 (5 bases). CDR3 in amino acids: CASIPLGLDTYNEQFF. In DNA, the CDR3 is TGTGCCAGCATTCCCCTAGGACTCGATACTTACAATGAGCAGTTCTTC.